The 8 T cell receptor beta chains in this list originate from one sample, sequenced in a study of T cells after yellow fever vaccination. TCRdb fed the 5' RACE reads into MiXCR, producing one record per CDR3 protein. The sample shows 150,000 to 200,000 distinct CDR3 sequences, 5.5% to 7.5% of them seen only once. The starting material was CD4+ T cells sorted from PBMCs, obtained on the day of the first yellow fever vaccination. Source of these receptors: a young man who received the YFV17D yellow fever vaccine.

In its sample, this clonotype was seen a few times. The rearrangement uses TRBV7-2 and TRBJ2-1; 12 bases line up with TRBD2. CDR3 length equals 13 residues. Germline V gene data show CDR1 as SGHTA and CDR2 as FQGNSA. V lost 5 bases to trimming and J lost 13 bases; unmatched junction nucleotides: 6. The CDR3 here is CASSQTSGGSQFF. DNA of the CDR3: TGTGCCAGCAGCCAAACTAGCGGGGGGAGCCAGTTCTTC.

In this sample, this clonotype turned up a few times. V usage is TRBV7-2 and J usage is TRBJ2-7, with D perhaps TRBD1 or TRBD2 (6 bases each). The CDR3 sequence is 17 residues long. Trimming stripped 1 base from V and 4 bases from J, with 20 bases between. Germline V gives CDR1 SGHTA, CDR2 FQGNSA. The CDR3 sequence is CASSLVVGGRGGYEQYV. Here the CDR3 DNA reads TGTGCCAGCAGCTTAGTAGTGGGGGGCAGGGGAGGTTACGAGCAGTACGTC.

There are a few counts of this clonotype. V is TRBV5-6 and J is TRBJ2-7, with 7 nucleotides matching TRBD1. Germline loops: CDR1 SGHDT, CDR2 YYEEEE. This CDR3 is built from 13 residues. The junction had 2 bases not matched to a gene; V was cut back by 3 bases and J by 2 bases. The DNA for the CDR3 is TGTGCCAGCAGCTCCACAGGGGCCTACGAGCAGTACGTC. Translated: CASSSTGAYEQYV.

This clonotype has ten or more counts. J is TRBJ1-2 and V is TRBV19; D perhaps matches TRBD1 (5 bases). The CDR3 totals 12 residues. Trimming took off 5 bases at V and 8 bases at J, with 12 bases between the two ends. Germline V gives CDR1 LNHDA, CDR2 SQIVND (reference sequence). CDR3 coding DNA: TGTGCCAGTAGTTCACGACAGTCAGGCTACACCTTC. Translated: CASSSRQSGYTF.

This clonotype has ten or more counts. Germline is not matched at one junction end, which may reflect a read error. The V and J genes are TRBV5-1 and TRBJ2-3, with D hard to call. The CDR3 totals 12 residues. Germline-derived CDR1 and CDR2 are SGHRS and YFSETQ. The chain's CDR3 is CASSLDRDTQYF. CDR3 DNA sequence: TGTGCCAGCAGCTTAGATCGAGATACGCAGTATTTT.

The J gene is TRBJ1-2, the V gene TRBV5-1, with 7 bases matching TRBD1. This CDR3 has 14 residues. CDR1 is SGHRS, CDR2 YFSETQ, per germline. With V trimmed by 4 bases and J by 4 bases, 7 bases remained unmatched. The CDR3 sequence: CASSPQGGSYGYTF. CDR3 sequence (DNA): TGCGCCAGCAGCCCGCAGGGGGGTAGCTATGGCTACACCTTC.

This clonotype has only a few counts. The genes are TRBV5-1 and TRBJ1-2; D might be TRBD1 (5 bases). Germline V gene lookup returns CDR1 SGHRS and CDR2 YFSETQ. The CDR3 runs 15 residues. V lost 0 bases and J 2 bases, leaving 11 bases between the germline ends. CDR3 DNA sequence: TGCGCCAGCAGCTTGGGGGGGTCGGTGAACTATGGCTACACCTTC. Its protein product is CASSLGGSVNYGYTF.

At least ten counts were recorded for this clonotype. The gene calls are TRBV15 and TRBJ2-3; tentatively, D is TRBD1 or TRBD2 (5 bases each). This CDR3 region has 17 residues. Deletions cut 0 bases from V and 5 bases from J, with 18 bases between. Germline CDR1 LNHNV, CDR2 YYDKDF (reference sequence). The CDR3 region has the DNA TGTGCCACCAGCAGAGATCTATCGGGAAGGGGTCGAGATACGCAGTATTTT. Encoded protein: CATSRDLSGRGRDTQYF.